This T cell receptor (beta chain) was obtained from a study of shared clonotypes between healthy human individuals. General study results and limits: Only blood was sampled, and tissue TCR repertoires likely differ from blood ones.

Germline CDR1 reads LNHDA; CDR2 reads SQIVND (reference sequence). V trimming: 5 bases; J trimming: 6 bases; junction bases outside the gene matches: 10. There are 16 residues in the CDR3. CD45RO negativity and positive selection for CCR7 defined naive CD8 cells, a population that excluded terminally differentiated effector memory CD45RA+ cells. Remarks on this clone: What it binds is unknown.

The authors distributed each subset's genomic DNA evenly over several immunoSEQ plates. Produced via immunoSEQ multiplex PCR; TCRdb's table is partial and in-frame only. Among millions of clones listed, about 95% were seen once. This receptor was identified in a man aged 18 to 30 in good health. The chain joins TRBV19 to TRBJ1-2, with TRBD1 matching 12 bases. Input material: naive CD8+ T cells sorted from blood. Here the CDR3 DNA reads TGTGCCAGTAGTTCCGCCGGGACAGGGGGCGATGATGGCTACACCTTC. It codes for CASSSAGTGGDDGYTF.